These T cell receptor beta chains were read from a single sample in a study of PD-1 blockade in classical Hodgkin lymphoma. The assay was immunoSEQ multiplex PCR, and TCRdb's table has in-frame clones only and misses some. The data show roughly 90,000 clones, with roughly 80% seen just once and approximately 15% held by the top ten. Material: peripheral blood mononuclear cells (PBMCs), obtained before the second cycle of nivolumab. The receptors were sampled from a human donor with classical Hodgkin lymphoma. CDR3s include the opening cysteine and the closing phenylalanine or tryptophan. The D gene is left open where the match is weak. Clone size appears in some rows only: once, few, many, or a class for an expanded clone.

v_call: TRBV30
j_call: TRBJ1-2
clone_size: NA
d_call: NA
cdr3_aa: CAWSYPGSNYGYTF
cdr3_nt: TGTGCCTGGAGCTATCCCGGGAGTAACTATGGCTACACCTTC

v_call: TRBV28
j_call: TRBJ2-1
clone_size: NA
d_call: TRBD2
cdr3_aa: CASSFLAGVGNEQFF
cdr3_nt: TGTGCCAGCAGTTTCCTAGCGGGAGTGGGGAATGAGCAGTTCTTC

v_call: TRBV5-1
j_call: TRBJ2-3
clone_size: NA
d_call: NA
cdr3_aa: CASSLVPTDTQYF
cdr3_nt: TGCGCCAGCAGCTTGGTCCCCACAGATACGCAGTATTTT

v_call: TRBV7-9
j_call: TRBJ2-5
clone_size: NA
d_call: NA
cdr3_aa: CASSTGTTQAETQYF
cdr3_nt: TGTGCCAGCAGCACCGGGACAACACAGGCGGAGACCCAGTACTTC

v_call: TRBV5-1
j_call: TRBJ1-3
clone_size: NA
d_call: NA
cdr3_aa: CASSLSPASGNTIYF
cdr3_nt: TGCGCCAGCAGCTTGTCACCGGCCTCTGGAAACACCATATATTTT

v_call: TRBV28
j_call: TRBJ1-1
clone_size: NA
d_call: NA
cdr3_aa: CASSPPGTPLTDKAFF
cdr3_nt: TGTGCCAGCAGTCCCCCCGGGACACCTTTGACCGATAAAGCTTTCTTT

v_call: TRBV29-1
j_call: TRBJ2-5
clone_size: NA
d_call: NA
cdr3_aa: CSVAQAEETQYF
cdr3_nt: TGCAGCGTTGCCCAGGCCGAAGAGACCCAGTACTTC

v_call: TRBV25-1
j_call: TRBJ1-1
clone_size: once
d_call: NA
cdr3_aa: CASSESSREGNTEAFF
cdr3_nt: TGTGCCAGCAGTGAGTCATCGAGGGAGGGGAACACTGAAGCTTTCTTT

v_call: TRBV10-3
j_call: TRBJ2-2
clone_size: few
d_call: NA
cdr3_aa: CAIRDMNTGELFF
cdr3_nt: TGTGCCATCAGGGACATGAACACCGGGGAGCTGTTTTTT

v_call: TRBV19
j_call: TRBJ1-5
clone_size: NA
d_call: NA
cdr3_aa: CASSLGVRQPQHF
cdr3_nt: TGTGCCAGTAGTTTGGGGGTTCGGCAGCCCCAGCATTTT

v_call: TRBV27
j_call: TRBJ2-7
clone_size: few
d_call: NA
cdr3_aa: CASRKISSYEQYF
cdr3_nt: TGTGCCAGCAGAAAGATTAGCTCCTACGAGCAGTACTTC

v_call: TRBV7-3
j_call: TRBJ2-1
clone_size: NA
d_call: TRBD2
cdr3_aa: CASSSLAGGPYGEQFF
cdr3_nt: TGTGCCAGCAGTTCCCTGGCGGGAGGGCCATATGGTGAGCAGTTCTTC

v_call: TRBV5-4
j_call: TRBJ2-1
clone_size: NA
d_call: TRBD2
cdr3_aa: CASSIQGTSGRNEQFF
cdr3_nt: TGTGCCAGCAGCATCCAGGGGACTAGCGGGAGAAATGAGCAGTTCTTC

v_call: TRBV5-1
j_call: TRBJ1-5
clone_size: NA
d_call: TRBD1
cdr3_aa: CASSLGQGPEEPQHF
cdr3_nt: TGCGCCAGCAGCTTGGGACAGGGCCCCGAGGAGCCCCAGCATTTT

v_call: TRBV21-1
j_call: TRBJ2-3
clone_size: NA
d_call: NA
cdr3_aa: CASSSKRTNLSTDTQYF
cdr3_nt: TGTGCCAGCAGCTCTAAGCGAACTAACCTGAGCACAGATACGCAGTATTTT

v_call: TRBV5-1
j_call: TRBJ2-1
clone_size: few
d_call: TRBD2
cdr3_aa: CASSLASGINEQFF
cdr3_nt: TGCGCCAGCAGCCTAGCTAGCGGGATCAATGAGCAGTTCTTC

v_call: TRBV6-6
j_call: TRBJ2-1
clone_size: NA
d_call: TRBD1
cdr3_aa: CARVTQGAFYNEQFF
cdr3_nt: TGTGCCAGAGTCACCCAGGGGGCTTTCTACAATGAGCAGTTCTTC